This record covers a single TCR beta chain. Its target is not known. This entry belongs to a study of beta chain features in type 1 diabetes. Findings of the study overall: Resolution of whether HLA type affects TCRB rearrangement was not achieved here.

Of the isolated RNA, all was reverse transcribed, and so the sequenced material was expressed TCRB transcripts. Clones were read by immunoSEQ multiplex PCR, and TCRdb kept only the in-frame ones, dropping some. The sample has around 430,000 clones; around 28% are singletons. In germline, CDR1 is SQVTM, CDR2 ANQGSEA. The CDR3 spans 12 residues. V was shortened by 3 bases and J by 4 bases, with 9 bases between the two germline ends. One heparinised draw, averaging around 120 mL, was taken per donor. Markers CD45RO/CCR7/CD25/CD127/CD95/CD27 served to sort CD4+ naive, central memory, regulatory and stem cell-like memory cells.

The receptor was derived from a man between 18 and 29 years old in good health. V gene TRBV29-1 combines with J gene TRBJ1-1; a possible D gene is TRBD1 (5 bases). The sequenced sample consisted of naive CD4+ T cells from blood. CDR3 sequence reads: CSVDLGGTEAFF. DNA for the CDR3: TGCAGCGTTGATCTCGGGGGCACTGAAGCTTTCTTT.